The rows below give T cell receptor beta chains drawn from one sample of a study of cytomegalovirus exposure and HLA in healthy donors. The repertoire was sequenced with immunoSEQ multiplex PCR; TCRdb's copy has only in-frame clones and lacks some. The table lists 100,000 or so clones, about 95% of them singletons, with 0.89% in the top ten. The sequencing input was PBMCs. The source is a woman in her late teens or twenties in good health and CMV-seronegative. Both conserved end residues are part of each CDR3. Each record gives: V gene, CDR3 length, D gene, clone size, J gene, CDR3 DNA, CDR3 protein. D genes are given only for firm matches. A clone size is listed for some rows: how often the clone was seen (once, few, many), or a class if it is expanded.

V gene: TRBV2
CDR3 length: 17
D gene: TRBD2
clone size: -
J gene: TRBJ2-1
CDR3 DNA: TGTGCCACCTGGGGACTAGCGGGAGGACTCTCCTACAATGAGCAGTTCTTC
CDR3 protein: CATWGLAGGLSYNEQFF

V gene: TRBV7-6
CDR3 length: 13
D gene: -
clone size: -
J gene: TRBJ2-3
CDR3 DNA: TGTGCCAGCAGCTTAGACAGACCAGATACGCAGTATTTT
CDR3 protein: CASSLDRPDTQYF

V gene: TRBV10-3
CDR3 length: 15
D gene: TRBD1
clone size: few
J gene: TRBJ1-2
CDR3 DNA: TGTGCCATCAGTGATCCGACAACAGGGGGCAATGGCTACACCTTC
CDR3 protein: CAISDPTTGGNGYTF

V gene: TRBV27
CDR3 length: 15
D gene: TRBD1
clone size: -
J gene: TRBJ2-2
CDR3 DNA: TGTGCCAGCAGGTTAATGACAGGGGGCCACGGGGAGCTGTTTTTT
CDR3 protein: CASRLMTGGHGELFF

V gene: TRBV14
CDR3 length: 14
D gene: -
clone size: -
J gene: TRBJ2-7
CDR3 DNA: TGTGCCAGCAGCCACCTCTACAGTACTTACGAGCAGTACTTC
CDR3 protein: CASSHLYSTYEQYF

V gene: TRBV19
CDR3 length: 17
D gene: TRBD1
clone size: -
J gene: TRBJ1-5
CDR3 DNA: TGTGCCAGTAGTGCAAACGGCCCGGGACAGAATAATCAGCCCCAGCATTTT
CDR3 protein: CASSANGPGQNNQPQHF

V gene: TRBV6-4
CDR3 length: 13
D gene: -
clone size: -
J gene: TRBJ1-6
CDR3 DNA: TGTGCCAGCAGTTCGGGGTATAATTCACCCCTCCACTTT
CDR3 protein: CASSSGYNSPLHF

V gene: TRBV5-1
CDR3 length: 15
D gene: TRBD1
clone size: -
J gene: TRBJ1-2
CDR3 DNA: TGCGCCAGCAGCTTGGGGCAGGGGGTCGCCTATGGCTACACCTTC
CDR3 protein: CASSLGQGVAYGYTF

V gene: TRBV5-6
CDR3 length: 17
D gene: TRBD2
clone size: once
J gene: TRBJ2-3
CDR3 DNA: TGTGCCAGCAGCGGACCACCCACTAGCGCCAGCACAGATACGCAGTATTTT
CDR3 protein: CASSGPPTSASTDTQYF

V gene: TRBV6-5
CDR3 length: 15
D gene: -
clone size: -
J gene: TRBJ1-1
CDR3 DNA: TGTGCCAGCACCGGAACCTCCGGGTGGGGCATGAGTGCTTTCTTT
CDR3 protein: CASTGTSGWGMSAFF

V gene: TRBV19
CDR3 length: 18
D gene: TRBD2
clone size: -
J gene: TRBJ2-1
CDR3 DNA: TGTGCCAGTAGTGAAGGGACCCTAGCGGGAGGGTTTTACAATGAGCAGTTCTTC
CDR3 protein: CASSEGTLAGGFYNEQFF

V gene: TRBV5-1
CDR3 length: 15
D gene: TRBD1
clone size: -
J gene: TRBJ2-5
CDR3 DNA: TGCGCCAGCAGTCGGGACAGGGGGACGCTAGAGACCCAGTACTTC
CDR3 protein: CASSRDRGTLETQYF

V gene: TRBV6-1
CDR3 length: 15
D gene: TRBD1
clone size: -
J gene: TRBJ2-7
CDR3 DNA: TGTGCCACCACCTTTGCAGGGACAGGGGGGGACGAGCAGTACTTC
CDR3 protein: CATTFAGTGGDEQYF

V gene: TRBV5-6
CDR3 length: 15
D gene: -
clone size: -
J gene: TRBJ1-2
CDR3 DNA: TGTGCCAGCAGCTTGGCGTTGGCAGGGGCACGGGGCTACACCTTC
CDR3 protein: CASSLALAGARGYTF

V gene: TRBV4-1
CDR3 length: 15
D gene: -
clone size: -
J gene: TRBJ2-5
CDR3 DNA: TGCGCCAGCAGTTCCCCCCCGGGGGGCGGCGAGACCCAGTACTTC
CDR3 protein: CASSSPPGGGETQYF

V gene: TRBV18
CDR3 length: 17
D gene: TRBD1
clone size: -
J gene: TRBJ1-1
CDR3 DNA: TGTGCCAGCTCACCACCTGGGACAGGGGGTTTAGACACTGAAGCTTTCTTT
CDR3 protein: CASSPPGTGGLDTEAFF

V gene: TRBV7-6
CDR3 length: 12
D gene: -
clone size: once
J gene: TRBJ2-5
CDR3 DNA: TGTGCCAGCAGCTTAGACTTTGAGACCCAGTACTTC
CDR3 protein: CASSLDFETQYF

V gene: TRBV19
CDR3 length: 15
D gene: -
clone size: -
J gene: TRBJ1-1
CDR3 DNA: TGTGCCAGTAGACCCCAGACTAGTTCGAACACTGAAGCTTTCTTT
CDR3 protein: CASRPQTSSNTEAFF

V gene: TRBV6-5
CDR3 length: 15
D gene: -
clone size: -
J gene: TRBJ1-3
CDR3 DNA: TGTGCCAGCAGTTACTCGGGGACTGCGGGAAACACCATATATTTT
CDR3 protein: CASSYSGTAGNTIYF

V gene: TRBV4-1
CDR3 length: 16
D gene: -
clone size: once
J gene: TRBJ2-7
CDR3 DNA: TGCGCCAGCAGCCAAGAGCCGACAGGTGGAGGCACCGAGCAGTACTTC
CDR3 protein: CASSQEPTGGGTEQYF

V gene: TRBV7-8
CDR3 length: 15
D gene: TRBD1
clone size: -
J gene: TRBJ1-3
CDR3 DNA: TGTGCCAGCAGCGAGGGAACAGGGGGTTCAGGCACCATATATTTT
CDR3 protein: CASSEGTGGSGTIYF

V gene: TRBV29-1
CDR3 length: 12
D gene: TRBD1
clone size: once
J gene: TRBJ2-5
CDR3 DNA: TGCAGCGCCCGACAGGGGCGGGAGACCCAGTACTTC
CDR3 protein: CSARQGRETQYF

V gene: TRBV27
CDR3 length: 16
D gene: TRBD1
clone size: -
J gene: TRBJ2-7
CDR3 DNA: TGTGCCAGCAGTTTACTAGACAGGGGTGACTCCTACGAGCAGTACTTC
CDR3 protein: CASSLLDRGDSYEQYF

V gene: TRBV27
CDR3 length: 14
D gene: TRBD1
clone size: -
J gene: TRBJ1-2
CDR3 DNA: TGTGCCAGCGCCAAACCCGGGACAGAATATGGCTACACCTTC
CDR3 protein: CASAKPGTEYGYTF

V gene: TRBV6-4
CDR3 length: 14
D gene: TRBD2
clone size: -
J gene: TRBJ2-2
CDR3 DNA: TGTGCCAGCAGTACTAGCGGGGAGACCGGGGAGCTGTTTTTT
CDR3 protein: CASSTSGETGELFF

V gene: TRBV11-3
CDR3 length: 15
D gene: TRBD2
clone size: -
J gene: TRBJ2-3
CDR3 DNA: TGTGCCAGCAGCTTCGGACTAGCGGGGGCAGATACGCAGTATTTT
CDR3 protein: CASSFGLAGADTQYF

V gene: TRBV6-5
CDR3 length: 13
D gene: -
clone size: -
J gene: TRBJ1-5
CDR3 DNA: TGTGCCAGCACCGACAGAGTGGGTCAGCCCCAGCATTTT
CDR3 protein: CASTDRVGQPQHF

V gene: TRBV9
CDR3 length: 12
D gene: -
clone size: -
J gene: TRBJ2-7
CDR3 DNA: TGTGCCAGCAGCCCGTCCGGAGCAGAGCAGTACTTC
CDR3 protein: CASSPSGAEQYF

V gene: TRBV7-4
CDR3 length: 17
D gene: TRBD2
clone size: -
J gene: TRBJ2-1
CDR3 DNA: TGTGCCAGCAGCTTAGCGCCGGGACTAGCGGGAGTGGATGAGCAGTTCTTC
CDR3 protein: CASSLAPGLAGVDEQFF